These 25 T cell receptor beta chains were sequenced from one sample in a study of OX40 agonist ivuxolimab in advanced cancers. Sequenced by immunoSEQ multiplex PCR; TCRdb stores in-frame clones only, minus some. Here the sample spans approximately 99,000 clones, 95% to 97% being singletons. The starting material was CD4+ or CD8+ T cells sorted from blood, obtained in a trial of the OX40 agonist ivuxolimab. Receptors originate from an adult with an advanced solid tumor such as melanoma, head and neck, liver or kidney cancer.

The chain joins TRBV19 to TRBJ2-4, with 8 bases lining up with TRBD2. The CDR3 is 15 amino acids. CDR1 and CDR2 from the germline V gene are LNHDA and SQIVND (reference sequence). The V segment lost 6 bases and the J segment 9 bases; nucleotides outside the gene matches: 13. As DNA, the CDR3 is TGTGCCAGTAGCAGTATCGGGACTAGTTTGGGCATTCAGTACTTC. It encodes CASSSIGTSLGIQYF.

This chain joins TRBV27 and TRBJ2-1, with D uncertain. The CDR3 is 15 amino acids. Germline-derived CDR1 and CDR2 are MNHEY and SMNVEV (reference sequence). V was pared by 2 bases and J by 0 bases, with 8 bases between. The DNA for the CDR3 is TGTGCCAGCAGTTTAGCCCCGAGCTCCTACAATGAGCAGTTCTTC. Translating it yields CASSLAPSSYNEQFF.

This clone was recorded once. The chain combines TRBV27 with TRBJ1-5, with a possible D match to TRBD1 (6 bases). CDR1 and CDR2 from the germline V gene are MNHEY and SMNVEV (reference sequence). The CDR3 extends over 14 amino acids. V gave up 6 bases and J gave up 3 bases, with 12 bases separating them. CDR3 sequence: CASSVGGINQPQHF. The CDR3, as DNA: TGTGCCAGCAGCGTGGGGGGCATCAATCAGCCCCAGCATTTT.

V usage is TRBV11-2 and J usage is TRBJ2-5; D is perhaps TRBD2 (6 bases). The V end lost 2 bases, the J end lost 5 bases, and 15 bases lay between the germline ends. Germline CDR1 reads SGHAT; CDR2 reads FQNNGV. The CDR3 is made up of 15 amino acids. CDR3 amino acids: CASSLILGGYETQYF. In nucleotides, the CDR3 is TGTGCCAGCAGCTTAATCCTGGGGGGTTACGAGACCCAGTACTTC.

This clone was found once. CDR3 loop: CASSYRLNYEQYF. CDR3 DNA: TGTGCCAGCAGTTACAGGCTAAACTACGAGCAGTACTTC. The V call is TRBV27, the J call TRBJ2-7; D possibly corresponds to TRBD1 (5 bases). Germline V CDR1 and CDR2: MNHEY, SMNVEV (reference sequence). V gave up 4 bases and J gave up 3 bases, with 10 bases separating them. This CDR3 comprises 13 residues.

The CDR3 is CASTLAPLYTEAFF. DNA of the CDR3: TGTGCCAGCACCCTAGCCCCATTATACACTGAAGCTTTCTTT. This chain joins TRBV28 and TRBJ1-1; D not certain. Looked up from germline, CDR1 is MDHEN and CDR2 is SYDVKM. CDR3 length: 14 amino acids. The V and J ends lost 7 bases and 3 bases respectively, with 15 bases between them.

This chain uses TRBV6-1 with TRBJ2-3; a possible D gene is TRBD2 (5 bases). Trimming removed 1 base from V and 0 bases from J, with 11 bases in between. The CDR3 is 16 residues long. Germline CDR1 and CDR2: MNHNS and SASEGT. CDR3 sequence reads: CASSEEVATSTDTQYF. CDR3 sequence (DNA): TGTGCCAGCAGTGAAGAAGTAGCGACCAGCACAGATACGCAGTATTTT.

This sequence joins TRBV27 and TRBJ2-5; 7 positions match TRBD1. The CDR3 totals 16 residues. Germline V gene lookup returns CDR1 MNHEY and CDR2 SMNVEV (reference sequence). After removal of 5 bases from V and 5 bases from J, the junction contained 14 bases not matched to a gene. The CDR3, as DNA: TGTGCCAGCAGTCCCGAGGCAACAGGGGATTGGGAGACCCAGTACTTC. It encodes CASSPEATGDWETQYF.

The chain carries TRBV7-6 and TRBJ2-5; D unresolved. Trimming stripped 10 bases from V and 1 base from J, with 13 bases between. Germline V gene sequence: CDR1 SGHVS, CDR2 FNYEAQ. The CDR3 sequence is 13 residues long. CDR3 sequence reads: CATVGTTQETQYF. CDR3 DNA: TGTGCCACCGTGGGAACTACCCAAGAGACCCAGTACTTC.

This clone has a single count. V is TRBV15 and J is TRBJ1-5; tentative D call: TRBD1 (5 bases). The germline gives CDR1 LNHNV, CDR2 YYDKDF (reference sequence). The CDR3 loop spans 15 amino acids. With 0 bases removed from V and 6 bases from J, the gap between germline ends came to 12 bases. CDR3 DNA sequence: TGTGCCACCAGCAGAGATGGGGCAGTAGGTCAGCCCCAGCATTTT. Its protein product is CATSRDGAVGQPQHF.

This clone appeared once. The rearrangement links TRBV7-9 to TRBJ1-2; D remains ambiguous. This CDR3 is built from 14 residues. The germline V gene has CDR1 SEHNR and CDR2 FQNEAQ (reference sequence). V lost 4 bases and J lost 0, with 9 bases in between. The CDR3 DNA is TGTGCCAGCAGCTCCCGAAACCCTAACTATGGCTACACCTTC. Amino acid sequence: CASSSRNPNYGYTF.

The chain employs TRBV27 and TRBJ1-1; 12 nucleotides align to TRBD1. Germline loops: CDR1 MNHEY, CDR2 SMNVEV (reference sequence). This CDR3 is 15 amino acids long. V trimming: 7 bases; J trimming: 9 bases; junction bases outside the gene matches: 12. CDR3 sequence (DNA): TGTGCCAGCACCCGGGACAGGGGGCGGTGGGCTCAAGCTTTCTTT. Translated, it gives CASTRDRGRWAQAFF.

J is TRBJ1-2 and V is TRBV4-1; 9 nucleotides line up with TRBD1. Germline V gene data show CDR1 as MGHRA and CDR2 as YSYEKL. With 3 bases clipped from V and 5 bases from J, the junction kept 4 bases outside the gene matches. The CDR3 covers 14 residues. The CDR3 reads CASSQHGQGYGYTF. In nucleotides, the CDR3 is TGCGCCAGCAGCCAGCACGGACAGGGGTATGGCTACACCTTC.

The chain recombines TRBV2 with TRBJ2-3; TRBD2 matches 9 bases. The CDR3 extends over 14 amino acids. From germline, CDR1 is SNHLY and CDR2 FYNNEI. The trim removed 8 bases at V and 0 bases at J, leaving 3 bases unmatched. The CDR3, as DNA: TGTGCCAGCGGCGGACTAGCGAGCACAGATACGCAGTATTTT. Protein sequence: CASGGLASTDTQYF. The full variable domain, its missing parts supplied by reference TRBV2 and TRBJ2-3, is EPEVTQTPSHQVTQMGQEVILRCVPISNHLYFYWYRQILGQKVEFLVSFYNNEISEKSEIFDDQFSVERPDGSNFTLKIRSTKLEDSAMYFCASGGLASTDTQYFGPGTRLTVL.

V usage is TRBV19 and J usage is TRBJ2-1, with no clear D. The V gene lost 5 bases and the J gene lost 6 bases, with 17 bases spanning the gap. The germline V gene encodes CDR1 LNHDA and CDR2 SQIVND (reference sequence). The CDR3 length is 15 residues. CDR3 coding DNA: TGTGCCAGTAGTTTCGGATATCCCGCTTCCAATGAGCAGTTCTTC. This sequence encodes CASSFGYPASNEQFF.

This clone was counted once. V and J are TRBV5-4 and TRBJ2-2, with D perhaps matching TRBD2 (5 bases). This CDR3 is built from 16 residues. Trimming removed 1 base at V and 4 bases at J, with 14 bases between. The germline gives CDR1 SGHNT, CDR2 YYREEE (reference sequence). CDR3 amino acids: CASSLLGSPTTGELFF. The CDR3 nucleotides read TGTGCCAGCAGCTTGCTGGGGAGCCCGACCACCGGGGAGCTGTTTTTT.

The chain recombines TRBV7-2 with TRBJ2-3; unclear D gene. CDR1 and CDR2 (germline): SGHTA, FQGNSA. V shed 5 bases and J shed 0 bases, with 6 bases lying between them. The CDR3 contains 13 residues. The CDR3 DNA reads TGTGCCAGCAGCCAACCGAGCACAGATACGCAGTATTTT. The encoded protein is CASSQPSTDTQYF.

CDR3: CASSLVEDADTQYF. CDR3 coding DNA: TGTGCCAGCAGCCTAGTAGAGGACGCAGATACGCAGTATTTT. The chain carries TRBV7-3 and TRBJ2-3; D gene ambiguous. The CDR3 totals 14 residues. The germline gives CDR1 SGHTA, CDR2 FQGTGA. The V end was cut by 5 bases, the J end by 4 bases, with 13 bases between. The complete variable domain, with remaining parts taken from reference TRBV7-3 and TRBJ2-3, reads GAGVSQTPSNKVTEKGKYVELRCDPISGHTALYWYRQSLGQGPEFLIYFQGTGAADDSGLPNDRFFAVRPEGSVSTLKIQRTERGDSAVYLCASSLVEDADTQYFGPGTRLTVL.

The CDR3: CASSIPAGPRKYF. The CDR3, as DNA: TGTGCCAGCAGTATACCGGCCGGGCCCCGTAAGTATTTT. The chain joins TRBV28 to TRBJ2-3; D is unclear. The CDR3 length is 13 residues. The germline V gene encodes CDR1 MDHEN and CDR2 SYDVKM. Trimming left V 5 bases short and J 13 bases short, with 19 bases between.

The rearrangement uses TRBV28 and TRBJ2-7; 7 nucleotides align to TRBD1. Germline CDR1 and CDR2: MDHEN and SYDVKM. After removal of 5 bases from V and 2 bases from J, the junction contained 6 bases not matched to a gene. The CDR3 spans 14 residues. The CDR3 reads CASSPGTAPYEQYF. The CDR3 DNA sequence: TGTGCCAGCAGTCCCGGGACAGCCCCCTACGAGCAGTACTTC. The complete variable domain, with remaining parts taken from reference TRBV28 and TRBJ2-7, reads DVKVTQSSRYLVKRTGEKVFLECVQDMDHENMFWYRQDPGLGLRLIYFSYDVKMKEKGDIPEGYSVSREKKERFSLILESASTNQTSMYLCASSPGTAPYEQYFGPGTRLTVT.

CDR3 loop: CASSFQGAENTEAFF. Written as DNA, the CDR3 is TGCGCCAGCAGCTTCCAGGGGGCTGAGAACACTGAAGCTTTCTTT. The gene calls are TRBV5-1 and TRBJ1-1; the match to TRBD1 covers 8 bases. There are 15 residues in the CDR3. V shed 2 bases, J shed 1 base, and the junction held 4 bases outside the gene matches. CDR1 is SGHRS, CDR2 YFSETQ, per germline.

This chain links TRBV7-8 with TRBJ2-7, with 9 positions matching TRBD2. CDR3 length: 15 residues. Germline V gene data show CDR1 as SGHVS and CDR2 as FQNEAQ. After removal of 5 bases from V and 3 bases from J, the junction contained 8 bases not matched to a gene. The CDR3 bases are TGTGCCAGCAGCCCTCCGCTAGCGGGGAACTACGAGCAGTACTTC. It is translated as CASSPPLAGNYEQYF.

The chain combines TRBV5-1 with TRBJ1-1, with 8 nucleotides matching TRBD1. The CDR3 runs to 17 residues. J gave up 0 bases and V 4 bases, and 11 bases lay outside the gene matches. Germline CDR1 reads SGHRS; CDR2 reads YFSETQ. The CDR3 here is CASSIGTGWDMNTEAFF. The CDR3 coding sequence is TGCGCCAGCAGCATTGGGACAGGTTGGGACATGAACACTGAAGCTTTCTTT. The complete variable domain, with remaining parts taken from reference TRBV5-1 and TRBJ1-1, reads KAGVTQTPRYLIKTRGQQVTLSCSPISGHRSVSWYQQTPGQGLQFLFEYFSETQRNKGNFPGRFSGRQFSNSRSEMNVSTLELGDSALYLCASSIGTGWDMNTEAFFGQGTRLTVV.

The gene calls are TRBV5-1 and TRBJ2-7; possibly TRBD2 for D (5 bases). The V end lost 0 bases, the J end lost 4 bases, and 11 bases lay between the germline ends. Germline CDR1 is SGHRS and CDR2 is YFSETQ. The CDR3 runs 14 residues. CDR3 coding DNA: TGCGCCAGCAGCTTGGAGGGCACGGGATACGAGCAGTACTTC. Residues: CASSLEGTGYEQYF.

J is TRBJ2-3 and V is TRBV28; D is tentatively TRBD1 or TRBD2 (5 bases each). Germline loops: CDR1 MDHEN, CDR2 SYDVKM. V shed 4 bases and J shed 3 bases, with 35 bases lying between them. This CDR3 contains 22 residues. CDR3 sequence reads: CASSSQGWSEAAERGRTDTQYF. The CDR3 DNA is TGTGCCAGCAGTTCCCAAGGTTGGTCGGAGGCGGCGGAGAGGGGAAGGACAGATACGCAGTATTTT.